This TCR beta chain originates from a study of identical twins. The CDR3 totals 15 residues. V lost 5 bases and J lost 6; bases outside the gene matches: 6. Germline values: CDR1 SGDLS, CDR2 YYNGEE. MiXCR, applied by TCRdb to the 5' RACE reads, yields one record per CDR3 protein. The sample lists roughly 720,000 distinct CDR3 sequences, 18% occurring once. These same records also appear under a second study, on T cells expressing NK-cell markers.

The specimen sequenced was PBMCs. The clonotype was recovered from a woman aged 18-29 years in good health. The chain carries TRBV9 and TRBJ2-2, with TRBD1 identical over 11 bases. Here the CDR3 reads CASSAPGQGAGELFF. For the CDR3, the DNA is TGTGCCAGCAGTGCCCCGGGACAGGGGGCCGGGGAGCTGTTTTTT.